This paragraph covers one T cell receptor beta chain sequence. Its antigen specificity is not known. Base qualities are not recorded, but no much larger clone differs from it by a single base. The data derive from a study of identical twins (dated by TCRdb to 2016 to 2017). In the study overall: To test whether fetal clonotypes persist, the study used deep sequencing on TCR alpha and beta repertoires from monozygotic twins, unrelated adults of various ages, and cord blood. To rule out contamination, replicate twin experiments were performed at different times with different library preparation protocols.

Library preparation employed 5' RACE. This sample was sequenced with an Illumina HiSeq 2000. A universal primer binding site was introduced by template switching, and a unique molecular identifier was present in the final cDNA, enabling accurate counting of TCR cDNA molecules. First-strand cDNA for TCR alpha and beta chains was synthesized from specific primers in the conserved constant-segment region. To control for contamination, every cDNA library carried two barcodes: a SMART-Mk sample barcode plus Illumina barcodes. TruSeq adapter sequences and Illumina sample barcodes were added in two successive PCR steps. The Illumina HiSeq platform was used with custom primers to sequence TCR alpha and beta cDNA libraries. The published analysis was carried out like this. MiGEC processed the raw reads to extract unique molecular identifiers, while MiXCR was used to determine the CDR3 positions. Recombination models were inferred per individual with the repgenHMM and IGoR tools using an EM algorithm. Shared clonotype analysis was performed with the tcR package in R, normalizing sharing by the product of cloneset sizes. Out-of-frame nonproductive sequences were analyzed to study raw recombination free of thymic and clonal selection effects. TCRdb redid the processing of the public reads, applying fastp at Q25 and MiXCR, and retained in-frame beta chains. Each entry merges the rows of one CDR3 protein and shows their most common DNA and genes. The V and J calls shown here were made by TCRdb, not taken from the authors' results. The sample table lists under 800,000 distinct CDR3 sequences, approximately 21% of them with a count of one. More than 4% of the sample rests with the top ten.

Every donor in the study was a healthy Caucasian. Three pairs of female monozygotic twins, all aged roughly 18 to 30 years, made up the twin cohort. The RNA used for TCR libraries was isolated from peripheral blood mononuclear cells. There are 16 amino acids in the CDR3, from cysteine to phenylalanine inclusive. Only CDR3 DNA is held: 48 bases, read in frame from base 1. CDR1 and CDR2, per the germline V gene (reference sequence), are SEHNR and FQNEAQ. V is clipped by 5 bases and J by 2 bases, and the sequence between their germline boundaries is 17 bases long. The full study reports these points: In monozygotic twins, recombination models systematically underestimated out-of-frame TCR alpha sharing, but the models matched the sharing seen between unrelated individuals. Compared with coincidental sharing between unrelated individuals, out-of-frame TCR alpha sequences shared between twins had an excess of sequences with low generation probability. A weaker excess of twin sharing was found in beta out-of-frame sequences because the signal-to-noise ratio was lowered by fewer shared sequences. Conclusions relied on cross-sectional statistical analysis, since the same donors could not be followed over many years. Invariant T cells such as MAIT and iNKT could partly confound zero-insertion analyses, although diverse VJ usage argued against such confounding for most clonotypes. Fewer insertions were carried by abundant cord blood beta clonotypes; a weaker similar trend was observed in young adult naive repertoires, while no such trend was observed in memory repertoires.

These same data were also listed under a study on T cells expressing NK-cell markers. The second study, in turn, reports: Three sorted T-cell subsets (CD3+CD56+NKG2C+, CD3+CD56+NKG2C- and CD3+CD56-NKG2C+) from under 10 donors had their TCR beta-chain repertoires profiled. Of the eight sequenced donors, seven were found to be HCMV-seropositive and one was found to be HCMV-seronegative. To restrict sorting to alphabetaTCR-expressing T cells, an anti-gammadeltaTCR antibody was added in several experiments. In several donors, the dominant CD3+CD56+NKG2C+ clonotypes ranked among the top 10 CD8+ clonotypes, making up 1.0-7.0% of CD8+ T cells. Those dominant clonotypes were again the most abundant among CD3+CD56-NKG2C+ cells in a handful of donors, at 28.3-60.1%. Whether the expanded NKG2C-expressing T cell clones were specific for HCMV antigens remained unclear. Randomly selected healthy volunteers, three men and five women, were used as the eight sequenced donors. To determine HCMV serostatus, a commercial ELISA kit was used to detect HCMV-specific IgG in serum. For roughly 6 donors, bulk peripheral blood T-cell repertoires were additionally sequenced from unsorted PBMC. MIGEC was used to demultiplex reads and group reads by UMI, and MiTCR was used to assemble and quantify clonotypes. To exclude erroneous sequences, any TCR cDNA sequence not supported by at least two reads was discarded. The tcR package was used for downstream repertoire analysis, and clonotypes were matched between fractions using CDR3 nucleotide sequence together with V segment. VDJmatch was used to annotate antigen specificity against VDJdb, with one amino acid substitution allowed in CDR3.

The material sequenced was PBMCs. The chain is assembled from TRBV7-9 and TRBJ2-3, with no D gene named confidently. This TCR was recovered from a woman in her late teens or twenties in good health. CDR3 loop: CASSKTTDPFTDTQYF. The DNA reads TGTGCCAGCAGCAAAACAACCGATCCGTTCACAGATACGCAGTATTTT.